The 24 T cell receptor beta chains reported below all come from one sample, sequenced in a study of OX40 agonist ivuxolimab in advanced cancers. Library preparation employed the immunoSEQ multiplex PCR assay. As stored in TCRdb, this immuneACCESS dataset retains in-frame rearrangements with V and J assigned. A fraction of the clones does not appear; measured against another copy, unresolved V genes explain less than half of the discrepancy, and the remainder lacks a known reason. A total of tens of thousands of clones appear in this sample, approximately 86% of them only once. The ten most abundant clones make up 0.38% of the sample. This specimen consisted of CD4+ or CD8+ T cells sorted from blood, obtained in a trial of the OX40 agonist ivuxolimab. These receptors all come from an adult with an advanced solid tumor such as melanoma, head and neck, liver or kidney cancer.

The chain links TRBV7-2 to TRBJ1-1; 8 nucleotides line up with TRBD1. The CDR3 extends over 14 amino acids. The V gene's germline CDR1 is SGHTA and CDR2 FQGNSA. Unmatched junction bases numbered 11, after V lost 5 bases and J lost 9 bases. The CDR3 bases are TGTGCCAGCAGCCTGAAAGGAAGGGACAGGAAAGCTTTCTTT. It encodes CASSLKGRDRKAFF. The variable domain in full, with the rest retrieved from reference TRBV7-2 and TRBJ1-1, is GAGVSQSPSNKVTEKGKDVELRCDPISGHTALYWYRQSLGQGLEFLIYFQGNSAPDKSGLPSDRFSAERTGGSVSTLTIQRTQQEDSAVYLCASSLKGRDRKAFFGQGTRLTVV.

The chain is built from TRBV7-8 and TRBJ2-1; the match to TRBD2 covers 10 bases. J lost 4 bases, V lost 6 bases, and 12 bases had no gene match. In germline, CDR1 is SGHVS, CDR2 FQNEAQ. This CDR3 comprises 17 residues. The CDR3 sequence is CASSYNRGLAVYNEQFF. The CDR3 DNA reads as TGTGCCAGCAGTTATAATCGCGGACTAGCGGTATACAATGAGCAGTTCTTC.

V and J are TRBV27 and TRBJ1-2; unclear D gene. V was pared by 5 bases and J by 1 base, with 11 bases between. Looked up from germline, CDR1 is MNHEY and CDR2 is SMNVEV (reference sequence). The CDR3 is made up of 14 amino acids. The CDR3 region has the DNA TGTGCCAGCAGTCCGGGGTTTGGTAACTATGGCTACACCTTC. Protein sequence: CASSPGFGNYGYTF.

The chain is built from TRBV7-2 and TRBJ1-2, with a weak D call TRBD1 (6 bases). Trimming left V 3 bases short and J 4 bases short, with 12 bases between. The CDR3 is 14 residues long. Germline V gene lookup returns CDR1 SGHTA and CDR2 FQGNSA. In DNA, the CDR3 is TGTGCCAGCAGCTTCCAGACAGGAACCTATGGCTACACCTTC. Its translation: CASSFQTGTYGYTF.

The J gene is TRBJ2-1, the V gene TRBV28; 11 bases are shared with TRBD2. Germline V gene data show CDR1 as MDHEN and CDR2 as SYDVKM. The CDR3 runs to 17 residues. The junction had 4 bases not matched to a gene; V was cut back by 0 bases and J by 3 bases. CDR3 coding DNA: TGTGCCAGCAGTTTATGGGATCTAGCGGGAGGCTACAATGAGCAGTTCTTC. Translating it yields CASSLWDLAGGYNEQFF.

This chain uses TRBV6-6 with TRBJ2-2; no firm D call. In germline, CDR1 is MNHNY, CDR2 SVGAGI (reference sequence). The V gene lost 7 bases and the J gene lost 2 bases, with 8 bases spanning the gap. The CDR3 loop spans 13 amino acids. The CDR3 DNA reads as TGTGCCAGCAAACGCGACAACACCGGGGAGCTGTTTTTT. It yields the protein CASKRDNTGELFF.

The chain recombines TRBV28 with TRBJ1-1; 7 positions match TRBD1. The CDR3 is made up of 14 amino acids. The germline gives CDR1 MDHEN, CDR2 SYDVKM. Trimming cost V 5 bases and J 5 bases; bases outside gene matches: 8. CDR3 DNA: TGTGCCAGCAGTCTCCAGGGGGTGCGGACTGAAGCTTTCTTT. Translation: CASSLQGVRTEAFF.

This clone has only one observation. This chain joins TRBV30 and TRBJ1-1; a weak D match, TRBD1 (6 bases). The ends were cut back, 3 bases at V and 7 bases at J, with 18 bases in the middle. This CDR3 region has 14 residues. Germline values: CDR1 GTSNPN, CDR2 SVGIG (reference sequence). This chain's CDR3 is CAWRQGYRGIEAFF. The CDR3 region has the DNA TGTGCCTGGAGGCAGGGGTACCGGGGGATTGAAGCTTTCTTT.

The V call is TRBV25-1, the J call TRBJ2-1; D not resolved. From germline, CDR1 is MGHDK and CDR2 SYGVNS. V lost 4 bases to trimming and J lost 8 bases, with 9 bases between them. The CDR3 extends over 12 amino acids. The CDR3 loop reads CASSGPNDEQFF. CDR3 nucleotide sequence: TGTGCCAGCAGTGGACCCAACGATGAGCAGTTCTTC.

The chain uses TRBV7-8 and TRBJ2-1, with a possible D match to TRBD2 (6 bases). Germline lookup yields CDR1 SGHVS and CDR2 FQNEAQ. This CDR3 has 17 amino acids. Trimming took off 5 bases at V and 0 bases at J, with 17 bases between the two ends. CDR3 nucleotide sequence: TGTGCCAGCAGCGGCCAACATCGGGGGAGCTCCTACAATGAGCAGTTCTTC. Protein sequence: CASSGQHRGSSYNEQFF.

The chain joins TRBV6-5 to TRBJ2-5; the match to TRBD1 covers 8 bases. Germline CDR1 and CDR2: MNHEY and SVGAGI. The ends lost 5 bases at V and 4 bases at J; junction bases unmatched: 6. The CDR3 length is 14 residues. The CDR3: CASSKGRGRETQYF. For the CDR3, the DNA is TGTGCCAGCAGTAAGGGCAGGGGGCGAGAGACCCAGTACTTC.

The sample holds one count of this clone. The genes are TRBV4-2 and TRBJ1-2; TRBD1 is a possible D gene (6 bases). This CDR3 has 14 amino acids. V shed 1 base and J shed 3 bases, with 9 bases lying between them. The germline CDR1 and CDR2 sequences are LGHNA and YNFKEQ. For the CDR3, the DNA is TGTGCCAGCAGCCAAGCACAGGGAGACTATGGCTACACCTTC. Translating it yields CASSQAQGDYGYTF.

For the CDR3, the DNA is TGTGCCAGCAGCACGACAGGACTAGGCTACACCTTC. This encodes CASSTTGLGYTF. The V and J genes are TRBV7-2 and TRBJ1-2; maybe TRBD1 (6 bases). This CDR3 contains 12 residues. Germline CDR1 and CDR2: SGHTA and FQGNSA. V dropped 5 bases and J dropped 8 bases, with 12 bases sitting between them.

In this sample, this clone turned up a few times. The rearrangement joins TRBV13 to TRBJ2-7; maybe TRBD1 (5 bases). Germline V gene lookup returns CDR1 PRHDT and CDR2 FYEKMQ (reference sequence). V was pared by 4 bases and J by 2 bases, with 21 bases between. The CDR3 has 17 amino acids. This CDR3 reads CASSSPAYEDRTYEQYF. The CDR3 DNA sequence: TGTGCCAGCAGCTCTCCGGCTTACGAAGACAGAACCTACGAGCAGTACTTC.

The chain employs TRBV28 and TRBJ2-7; 7 bases line up with TRBD1. This CDR3 comprises 15 residues. The trim removed 6 bases at V and 2 bases at J, leaving 10 bases unmatched. Looked up from germline, CDR1 is MDHEN and CDR2 is SYDVKM. CDR3 amino acids: CASSRSGTAAYEQYF. CDR3 DNA: TGTGCCAGCAGCCGATCCGGGACAGCTGCCTACGAGCAGTACTTC.

This chain links TRBV7-8 with TRBJ2-1; weak D call: TRBD1 (6 bases). CDR3 length: 16 amino acids. Trimming took 0 bases from V and 6 from J, leaving 15 bases between them. Germline V lookup: CDR1 SGHVS, CDR2 FQNEAQ. The DNA for the CDR3 is TGTGCCAGCAGCTTAGCGCCAGGGGCGCAGGGCAATGAGCAGTTCTTC. It codes for CASSLAPGAQGNEQFF.

The chain has TRBV6-5 and TRBJ2-5; D is ambiguous. Germline CDR1 reads MNHEY; CDR2 reads SVGAGI. The CDR3 is 14 amino acids. V lost 6 bases to trimming and J lost 2 bases, with 13 bases between them. The CDR3 region is CASSPLLRQETQYF. In DNA, the CDR3 is TGTGCCAGCAGCCCCTTGCTTCGACAAGAGACCCAGTACTTC.

The chain uses TRBV6-6 and TRBJ1-6, with a possible D match to TRBD1 (5 bases). The CDR3 contains 13 residues. Germline V gene lookup returns CDR1 MNHNY and CDR2 SVGAGI (reference sequence). The germline V and J ends were trimmed by 6 bases and 6 bases, with 9 bases remaining between them. For the CDR3, the DNA is TGTGCCAGCAGCAGGGACCTTAATTCACCCCTCCACTTT. Protein sequence: CASSRDLNSPLHF.

The chain has TRBV6-6 and TRBJ1-2; D unclear. The V gene lost 2 bases and the J gene lost 6 bases, with 4 bases spanning the gap. The CDR3 sequence is 11 residues long. The germline V gene encodes CDR1 MNHNY and CDR2 SVGAGI (reference sequence). Written as DNA, the CDR3 is TGTGCCAGCAGTTACATAGATGGCTACACCTTC. Translated: CASSYIDGYTF.

This sequence joins TRBV18 and TRBJ1-2, with D tentatively TRBD1 (6 bases). V gave up 3 bases and J gave up 6 bases, with 14 bases separating them. The CDR3 has 14 residues. Germline lookup yields CDR1 KGHSH and CDR2 LQKENI. The CDR3 sequence: CASSPPARGNGYTF. Here the CDR3 DNA reads TGTGCCAGCTCACCGCCGGCCAGGGGTAATGGCTACACCTTC.

V and J are TRBV7-3 and TRBJ1-6, with TRBD1 as a possible D gene (5 bases). CDR1 and CDR2 from the germline V gene are SGHTA and FQGTGA. Trimming stripped 2 bases from V and 11 bases from J, with 16 bases between. The length of the CDR3 is 15 residues. In DNA, the CDR3 is TGTGCCAGCAGCTTAGAATGGGCAGGGCAGACACCCCTCCACTTT. It codes for CASSLEWAGQTPLHF.

V usage is TRBV10-3 and J usage is TRBJ2-5, with D perhaps TRBD1 (6 bases). Per germline, CDR1 ENHRY and CDR2 SYGVKD. The CDR3 covers 14 residues. Trimming pared 0 bases from V and 5 bases from J, leaving 10 bases between. The CDR3, as DNA: TGTGCCATCAGTGAGTCGGGGGCCGGCGAGACCCAGTACTTC. Translation gives CAISESGAGETQYF.

The V gene is TRBV6-5, the J gene TRBJ2-7; 9 nucleotides align to TRBD1. Germline values: CDR1 MNHEY, CDR2 SVGAGI. This CDR3 region has 14 residues. The trim removed 6 bases at V and 5 bases at J, leaving 8 bases unmatched. The chain's CDR3 is CASSLQGATHEQYF. CDR3 nucleotide sequence: TGTGCCAGCAGCCTACAGGGGGCGACCCACGAGCAGTACTTC.

The DNA of the CDR3 is TGTGCCACCAGCAGAGCGGAAAACTCCTACGAGCAGTACTTC. Translation gives CATSRAENSYEQYF. This chain joins TRBV15 and TRBJ2-7; D remains ambiguous. CDR3 length: 14 residues. The germline V gene has CDR1 LNHNV and CDR2 YYDKDF (reference sequence). The V gene lost 1 base and the J gene lost 0 bases, with 7 bases spanning the gap.